Listed below are T cell receptor beta chains from one sample, sequenced in a study of blood T cells in healthy people across ages. TCRdb fed the 5' RACE reads into MiXCR, producing one record per CDR3 protein. The sample carries about 640,000 distinct CDR3 sequences, 58% recorded once. Sequenced: blood. The origin of the receptors is a man in his sixties in good health. The CDR3 runs from the conserved cysteine through the conserved F or W. The D gene is left open where the match is weak. For some rows the clone size is stated as once, few or many, or as a class when expanded; others skip it.

>few|15|TRBV12-3/TRBV12-4|NA|TRBJ2-7
TGTGCCAGCAGCCAAGCCGGGACACTTAACTACGAGCAGTACTTC
CASSQAGTLNYEQYF
>NA|15|TRBV5-6|NA|TRBJ1-5
TGTGCCAGCAGCTTTGCAGGGGTGGTCGATCAGCCCCAGCATTTT
CASSFAGVVDQPQHF
>NA|14|TRBV21-1|NA|TRBJ2-7
TGTGCCAGCAGCAAAGTGGGACATACCTACGAGCAGTACTTC
CASSKVGHTYEQYF
>many|15|TRBV12-3/TRBV12-4|TRBD2|TRBJ2-1
TGTGCCAGCAGCCGACTAGCGGGGGCGGGGAGTGAGCAGTTCTTC
CASSRLAGAGSEQFF
>NA|15|TRBV20-1|NA|TRBJ2-7
TGCAGTGTCCCCGGACCATTTGGGGTCCGGGACGAGCAGTACTTC
CSVPGPFGVRDEQYF
>NA|17|TRBV11-2|TRBD1|TRBJ1-1
TGTGCCAGCAGCCCGTGGACAGGGGGCGTCATGAACACTGAAGCTTTCTTT
CASSPWTGGVMNTEAFF
>NA|15|TRBV28|NA|TRBJ1-4
TGTGCCAGCCCCCCGGTCGGGTCAACTAATGAAAAACTGTTTTTT
CASPPVGSTNEKLFF
>NA|14|TRBV12-3/TRBV12-4|NA|TRBJ2-7
TGTGCCAGCAGCGGGACGGTGAGCTCCTACGAGCAGTACTTC
CASSGTVSSYEQYF
>NA|13|TRBV6-5|NA|TRBJ2-6
TGTGCCAGCAGTTTGGTTGGGGCCAACGTCCTGACTTTC
CASSLVGANVLTF
>NA|12|TRBV29-1|NA|TRBJ1-2
TGCAGCGCGGGATTTGGGGACTATGGCTACACCTTC
CSAGFGDYGYTF
>NA|14|TRBV12-3/TRBV12-4|TRBD1|TRBJ2-5
TGTGCCAGCAGTTTGGTTACAGGGGAAGAGACCCAGTACTTC
CASSLVTGEETQYF
>NA|15|TRBV29-1|TRBD2|TRBJ2-1
TGCAGCGTGCGGGGGGGGACAGCGCAATACAATGAGCAGTTCTTC
CSVRGGTAQYNEQFF
>NA|14|TRBV11-2|NA|TRBJ2-1
TGTGCCAGCAGCTTGGGACAGTACCGCGGGGTGCAGTTCTTC
CASSLGQYRGVQFF
>NA|15|TRBV2|TRBD2|TRBJ2-3
TGTGCCAGCAGGGAGACTAGCGGGGGCACAGATACGCAGTATTTT
CASRETSGGTDTQYF
>NA|15|TRBV5-4|NA|TRBJ2-1
TGTGCCAGTAACCGGGAGACTAGTATCAGCGGTGAGCAGTTCTTC
CASNRETSISGEQFF
>NA|14|TRBV12-3/TRBV12-4|NA|TRBJ1-6
TGTGCCAGCAGTCCGGGGGTTAATAATTCACCCCTCCACTTT
CASSPGVNNSPLHF
>NA|14|TRBV7-9|TRBD1|TRBJ1-5
TGTGCCAGCAGCTTGGACAGGGAAAATCAGCCCCAGCATTTT
CASSLDRENQPQHF
>NA|16|TRBV12-3/TRBV12-4|TRBD1|TRBJ1-2
TGTGCCAGCAGCCTCGCCACAGGGGGCAATGGCCGTGGCTACACCTTC
CASSLATGGNGRGYTF
>NA|13|TRBV7-8|NA|TRBJ2-7
TGTGCCAGCAGCTACAACCGGGGCTACGAGCAGTACTTC
CASSYNRGYEQYF
>NA|13|TRBV7-9|TRBD1|TRBJ2-4
TGTGCCAGCAGCTGGACAGGGGAAAACATTCAGTACTTC
CASSWTGENIQYF
>NA|13|TRBV5-5|NA|TRBJ1-1
TGTGCCAGCAGCTTGGTTACGGGTTCCGAAGCTTTCTTT
CASSLVTGSEAFF
>NA|16|TRBV10-1|TRBD1|TRBJ2-1
TGCGCCAGCAGTGAGTCGATTGGGACAGGGAAAAATGAGCAGTTCTTC
CASSESIGTGKNEQFF
>few|15|TRBV7-2|TRBD2|TRBJ2-5
TGTGCCAGCAGTCCGACTAGCGGGGTTGGAGAGACCCAGTACTTC
CASSPTSGVGETQYF
>few|14|TRBV12-5|NA|TRBJ1-5
TGTGCTAGTGCCAAGGGAGGGGGCAATCAGCCCCAGCATTTT
CASAKGGGNQPQHF
>NA|12|TRBV20-1|NA|TRBJ2-7
TGCAGTGCTAGAGGAAGCGGCAATGAGCAGTACTTC
CSARGSGNEQYF
>NA|15|TRBV20-1|NA|TRBJ2-3
TGCAGTGCTAGAAGTAGCTTCGGCGGCACAGATACGCAGTATTTT
CSARSSFGGTDTQYF
>NA|14|TRBV11-2|TRBD1|TRBJ2-7
TGTGCCAGCAGCTTTGGGGACAGCGGCTACGAGCAGTACTTC
CASSFGDSGYEQYF
>NA|15|TRBV7-9|TRBD2|TRBJ2-5
TGTGCCAGCAGCCGGGGGGAGGCGGAGCAAGAGACCCAGTACTTC
CASSRGEAEQETQYF
>NA|14|TRBV5-1|TRBD1|TRBJ2-7
TGCGCCAGCAGCGCACAGGGGGCGACCAACGAGCAGTACTTC
CASSAQGATNEQYF
>NA|13|TRBV7-2|NA|TRBJ2-7
TGTGCCAGCAGCCGGCAGGGTATGGACGAGCAGTACTTC
CASSRQGMDEQYF
>NA|13|TRBV29-1|NA|TRBJ2-3
TGCAGCGTTGGAGAGGGGGGACCAGATACGCAGTATTTT
CSVGEGGPDTQYF
>NA|14|TRBV7-9|NA|TRBJ2-1
TGTGCCAGCAGCTTAATGTCGGCGTACAATGAGCAGTTCTTC
CASSLMSAYNEQFF
>NA|16|TRBV9|NA|TRBJ2-7
TGTGCCAGCAGCCCCCAAGGCCAACCACGACCCTACGAGCAGTACTTC
CASSPQGQPRPYEQYF
>few|14|TRBV7-2|TRBD1|TRBJ2-7
TGTGCCAGCAGGGCAAACAGGGGGGTGTACGAGCAGTACTTC
CASRANRGVYEQYF
>NA|15|TRBV28|NA|TRBJ1-4
TGTGCCAGCAGTCCAGGGAGCACGACTAATGAAAAACTGTTTTTT
CASSPGSTTNEKLFF
>few|15|TRBV6-6|TRBD2|TRBJ2-4
TGTGCCAGCAGTTACGTAGCGGGGGGGCCACTGGCTCAGTACTTC
CASSYVAGGPLAQYF
>NA|16|TRBV5-1|NA|TRBJ1-1
TGCGCCAGCAGCTTTCTTTCTGAGGGAAAAGGCACTGAAGCTTTCTTT
CASSFLSEGKGTEAFF
>NA|16|TRBV7-9|NA|TRBJ2-1
TGTGCCAGCAGCTTAGAGGCTGGAGTGTCCTACAATGAGCAGTTCTTC
CASSLEAGVSYNEQFF
>few|14|TRBV5-1|NA|TRBJ1-4
TGCGCCAGCAGCTTGCTGGGCCAGAATGAAAAACTGTTTTTT
CASSLLGQNEKLFF